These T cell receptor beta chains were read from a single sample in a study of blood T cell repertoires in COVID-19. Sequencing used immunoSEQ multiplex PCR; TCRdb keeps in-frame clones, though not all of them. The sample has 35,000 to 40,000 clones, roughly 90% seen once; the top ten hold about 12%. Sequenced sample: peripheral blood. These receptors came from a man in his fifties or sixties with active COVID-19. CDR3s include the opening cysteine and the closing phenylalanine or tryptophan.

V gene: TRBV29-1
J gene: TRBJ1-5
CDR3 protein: CSVQGLNQPQHF

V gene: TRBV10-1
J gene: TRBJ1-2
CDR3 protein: CASTGQTTYWVGGYTF

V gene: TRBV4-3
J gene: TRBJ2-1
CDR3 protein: CASSQVTAGGGNEQFF

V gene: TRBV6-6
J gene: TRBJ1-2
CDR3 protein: CASSAYKQADGYTF

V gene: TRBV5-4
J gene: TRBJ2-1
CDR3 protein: CASSLGQGALSYNEQFF

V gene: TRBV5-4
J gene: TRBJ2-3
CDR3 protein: CASSPRGGTDTQYF

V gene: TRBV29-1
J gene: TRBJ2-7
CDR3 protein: CSAQRESKQYF

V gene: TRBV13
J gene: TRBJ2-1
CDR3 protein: CASSLASGYNEQFF

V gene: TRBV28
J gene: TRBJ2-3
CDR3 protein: CASSLGTGGKTDTQYF

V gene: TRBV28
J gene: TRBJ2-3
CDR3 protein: CAITTGPTDTQYF

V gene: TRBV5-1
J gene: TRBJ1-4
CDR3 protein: CASTPDTANEKLFF

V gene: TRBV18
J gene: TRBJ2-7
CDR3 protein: CASSVGPGASYEQYF

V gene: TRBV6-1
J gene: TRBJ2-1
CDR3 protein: CASSDRVEQFF

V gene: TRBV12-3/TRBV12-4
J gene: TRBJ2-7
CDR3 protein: CASSSTHGTVRYF

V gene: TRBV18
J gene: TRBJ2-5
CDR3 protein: CASSPGALQETQYF

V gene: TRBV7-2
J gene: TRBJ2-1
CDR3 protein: CASSPQPGGPYNEQFF

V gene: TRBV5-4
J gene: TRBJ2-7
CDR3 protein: CASSLEGTVRTDEQYF

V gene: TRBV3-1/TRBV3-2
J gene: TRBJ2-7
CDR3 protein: CASSRPGEVYEQYF

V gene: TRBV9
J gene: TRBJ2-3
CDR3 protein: CASSVAGRGMDTQYF

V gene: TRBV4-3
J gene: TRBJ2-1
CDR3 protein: CASSQRRASGNGEQFF

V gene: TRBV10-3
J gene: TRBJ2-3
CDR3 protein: CAIREGQGTDTQYF

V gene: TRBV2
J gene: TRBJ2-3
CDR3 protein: CASSEGLAGVDTQYF

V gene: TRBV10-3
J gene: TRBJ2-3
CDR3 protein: CAISETLNPGLARDTQYF